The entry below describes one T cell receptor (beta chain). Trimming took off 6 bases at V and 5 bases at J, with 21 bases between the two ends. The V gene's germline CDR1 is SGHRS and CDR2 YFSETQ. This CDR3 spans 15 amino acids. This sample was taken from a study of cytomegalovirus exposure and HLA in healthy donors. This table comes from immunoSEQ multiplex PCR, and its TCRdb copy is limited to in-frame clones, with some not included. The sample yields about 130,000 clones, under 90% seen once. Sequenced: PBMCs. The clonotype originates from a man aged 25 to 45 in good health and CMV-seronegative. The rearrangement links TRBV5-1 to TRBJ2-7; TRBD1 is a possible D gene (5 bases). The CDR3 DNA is TGCGCCAGCACCGCAGCCGTCCCAGGGCGGAACGAGCAGTACTTC. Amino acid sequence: CASTAAVPGRNEQYF.